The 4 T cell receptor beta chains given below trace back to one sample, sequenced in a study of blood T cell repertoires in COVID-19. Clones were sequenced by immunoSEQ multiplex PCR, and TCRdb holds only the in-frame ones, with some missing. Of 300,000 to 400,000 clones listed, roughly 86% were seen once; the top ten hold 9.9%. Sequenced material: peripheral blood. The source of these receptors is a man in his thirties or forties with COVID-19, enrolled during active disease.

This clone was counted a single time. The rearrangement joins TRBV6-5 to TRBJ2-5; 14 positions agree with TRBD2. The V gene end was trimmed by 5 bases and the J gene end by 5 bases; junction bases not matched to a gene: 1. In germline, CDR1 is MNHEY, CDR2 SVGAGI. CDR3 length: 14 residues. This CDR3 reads CASSRTSGRETQYF. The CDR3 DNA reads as TGTGCCAGCAGTCGGACTAGCGGGAGGGAGACCCAGTACTTC.

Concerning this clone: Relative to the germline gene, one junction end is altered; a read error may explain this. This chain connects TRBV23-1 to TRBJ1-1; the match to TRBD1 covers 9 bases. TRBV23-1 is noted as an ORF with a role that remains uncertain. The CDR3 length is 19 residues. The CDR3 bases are TGCGCCAGCATTCAACCGGAGGACAGGGGCTTTCGTGTGAACACTGAAGCTTTCTTT. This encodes CASIQPEDRGFRVNTEAFF.

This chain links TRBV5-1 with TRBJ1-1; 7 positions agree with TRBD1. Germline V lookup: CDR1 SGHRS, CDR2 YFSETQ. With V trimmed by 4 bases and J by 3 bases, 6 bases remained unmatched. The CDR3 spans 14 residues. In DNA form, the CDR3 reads TGCGCCAGCAGCGGGACAGAGGAAGACACTGAAGCTTTCTTT. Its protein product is CASSGTEEDTEAFF.

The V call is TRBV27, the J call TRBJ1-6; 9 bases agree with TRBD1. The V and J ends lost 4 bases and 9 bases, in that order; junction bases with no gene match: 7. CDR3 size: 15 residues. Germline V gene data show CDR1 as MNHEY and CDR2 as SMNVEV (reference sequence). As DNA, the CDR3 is TGTGCCAGCAGTTCGCCTACAGGGGGCGGTTCACCCCTCCACTTT. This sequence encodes CASSSPTGGGSPLHF.